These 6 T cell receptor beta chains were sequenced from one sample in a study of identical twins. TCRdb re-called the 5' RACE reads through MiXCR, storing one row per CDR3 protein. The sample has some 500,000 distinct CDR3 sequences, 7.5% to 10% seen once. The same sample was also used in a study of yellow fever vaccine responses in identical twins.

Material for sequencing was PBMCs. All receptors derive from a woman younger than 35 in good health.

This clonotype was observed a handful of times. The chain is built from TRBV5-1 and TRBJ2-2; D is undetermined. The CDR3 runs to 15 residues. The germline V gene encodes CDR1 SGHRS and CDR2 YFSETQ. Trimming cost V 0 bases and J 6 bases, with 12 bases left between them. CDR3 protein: CASSLDGGLAGELFF. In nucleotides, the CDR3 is TGCGCCAGCAGCTTGGATGGTGGGCTCGCCGGGGAGCTGTTTTTT.

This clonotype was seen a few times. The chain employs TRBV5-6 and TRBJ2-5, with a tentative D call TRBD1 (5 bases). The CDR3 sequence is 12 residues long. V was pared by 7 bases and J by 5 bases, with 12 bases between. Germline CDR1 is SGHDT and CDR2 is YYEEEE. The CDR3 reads CASRRVGETQYF. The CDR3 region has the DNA TGTGCCAGCCGCAGGGTCGGGGAGACCCAGTACTTC.

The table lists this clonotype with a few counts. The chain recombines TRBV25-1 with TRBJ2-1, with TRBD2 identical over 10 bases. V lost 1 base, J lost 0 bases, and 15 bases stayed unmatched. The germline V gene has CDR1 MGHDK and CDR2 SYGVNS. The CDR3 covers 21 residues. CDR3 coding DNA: TGTGCCAGCAGTGAATCCCTCCACGGGCGGGCTAGCGGGAGCTCCTACAATGAGCAGTTCTTC. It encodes CASSESLHGRASGSSYNEQFF.

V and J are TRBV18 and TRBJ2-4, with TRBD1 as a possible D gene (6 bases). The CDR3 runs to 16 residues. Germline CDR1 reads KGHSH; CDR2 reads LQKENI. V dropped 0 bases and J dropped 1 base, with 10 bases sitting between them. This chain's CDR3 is CASSPPNQGAKNIQYF. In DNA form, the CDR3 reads TGTGCCAGCTCACCACCGAATCAGGGGGCCAAAAACATTCAGTACTTC.

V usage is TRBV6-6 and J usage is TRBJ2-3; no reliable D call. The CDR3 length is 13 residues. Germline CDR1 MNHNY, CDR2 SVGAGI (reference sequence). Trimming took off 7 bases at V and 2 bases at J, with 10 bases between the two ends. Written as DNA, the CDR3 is TGTGCCAGCACCTTCCTAGACACAGATACGCAGTATTTT. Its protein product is CASTFLDTDTQYF.

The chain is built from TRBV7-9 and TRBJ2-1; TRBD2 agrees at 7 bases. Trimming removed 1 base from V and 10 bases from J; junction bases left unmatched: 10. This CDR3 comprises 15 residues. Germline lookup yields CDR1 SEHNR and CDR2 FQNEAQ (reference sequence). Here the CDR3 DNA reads TGTGCCAGCAGCTTAGTGCGGGGAGGGGAGGAGGAGCAGTTCTTC. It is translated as CASSLVRGGEEEQFF.